This TCR beta chain derives from a study of siplizumab effects on memory and regulatory T cells (dated by TCRdb to the late 2010s). Context from the whole study: The effect of the anti-CD2 antibody siplizumab on alloreactive T-cell subsets was examined in allogeneic mixed lymphocyte reactions constructed from human PBMCs.

Sorted unstimulated T cells, along with proliferating T cells recovered from mixed lymphocyte reactions, underwent TCRbeta CDR3 sequencing. Fresh whole blood from approximately 10 HLA-typed healthy donors was used to isolate PBMCs. To map where alloreactive clones came from, unstimulated CD4+ non-regulatory T cells were FACS-sorted. Summary of the overall study and its limitations: Among mappable alloreactive CD4+ clones, the Treg-derived fraction averaged about 75% with siplizumab versus approximately 27% in control reactions. A naive or memory phenotype could not be assigned to roughly 80-97% of proliferating CD4+ or CD8+ clones. Compared with memory T cells, unstimulated naive T cells appeared more diverse, and naive cells seemed to make a substantial contribution to the alloresponse. The cumulative frequency of alloreactive sequences that could be traced back to unstimulated CD4+ memory T cells was significantly reduced by siplizumab. Because sequences below about 10^-5 frequency were poorly captured, only a minor fraction of alloreactive clones could be mapped to unstimulated subsets. The suppressive function of proliferating Tregs from siplizumab cultures was not functionally confirmed.

Turning to this clone: The antigen it binds to is not known. At one boundary the junction diverges from the germline segment, which might be a read error.

As encoded in the germline V gene (reference sequence), CDR1 is SSHAT while CDR2 is FNYEAQ. From cysteine to phenylalanine, the CDR3 is 15 amino acids long. Just CDR3 DNA is preserved here, 45 bases in frame from base 1. The library was made by the immunoSEQ multiplex PCR assay. Each sample had some 94,000 TCR templates assayed by the deep sequencing platform. Genomic DNA extracted from sorted T cells was the material used for TCRbeta CDR3 sequencing. Regarding the original processing steps: The R programming language was used for the clonal analysis of the TCRbeta CDR3 data. Comparing unstimulated samples against CFSE-low samples taken after the reaction was how alloreactive CD4+ and CD8+ clones were defined. Regulatory or non-regulatory origin of alloreactive CD4+ clones was assigned by matching sequences to the sorted unstimulated Treg and non-Treg repertoires. The immuneACCESS repertoire file appears here via TCRdb, limited to in-frame rearrangements. These files lack a portion of the clones; in checked studies, under half of the deficit traces to unresolved V genes, and the cause of the others is not known. For V, J and clone size, that table is used; D and trimming come from the DNA. This sample gives about 100,000 clones in total; 94% of them show up just once. The ten largest clones add up to 1% to 1.5% of the sample.

The receptor chain draws on TRBV7-7 and TRBJ2-2; no D gene is confidently identified. This TCR was sampled from a human donor in good health. The sample comprised non-Treg CD4+ T cells sorted from blood. The label giving this sample's cell subset or site can be read as: FACS-sorted unstimulated CD4+ non-regulatory T cells. The DNA sequence is as follows: TGTGCTAGCAGCTTACATCCGGGTATGACCGGGGAGCTGTTTTTT. Protein translation: CASSLHPGMTGELFF.